Listed below are T cell receptor beta chains from one sample, sequenced in a study of T cells in Graves' hyperthyroidism and ophthalmopathy. One entry per CDR3 protein results from TCRdb running MiXCR on the multiplex PCR reads. This repertoire shows some 440,000 distinct CDR3 sequences, roughly 14% found once; its top ten account for 7.5% to 8%. Material: blood. The receptors come from a woman younger than 35 with Graves' hyperthyroidism. Each CDR3 is given with its conserved first and last residue. The order of the fields is V gene, J gene, clone size, D gene, CDR3 protein, CDR3 DNA. D genes are given only for firm matches. Clone sizes are given selectively: once, few, many, or a class where the clone is expanded.

v_call: TRBV6-6
j_call: TRBJ2-7
clone_size: many
d_call: NA
cdr3_aa: CASSYGGILDYEQYF
cdr3_nt: TGTGCCAGCAGTTACGGGGGAATACTAGACTACGAGCAGTACTTC

v_call: TRBV20-1
j_call: TRBJ1-2
clone_size: many
d_call: TRBD1
cdr3_aa: CSARDRGSRGRHYGYTF
cdr3_nt: TGCAGTGCTAGAGATCGGGGTTCCAGGGGGCGACACTATGGCTACACCTTC

v_call: TRBV12-3/TRBV12-4
j_call: TRBJ2-5
clone_size: many
d_call: NA
cdr3_aa: CASSFNLERLKETQYF
cdr3_nt: TGTGCCAGCAGTTTTAACCTCGAGCGCCTTAAAGAGACCCAGTACTTC

v_call: TRBV6-1
j_call: TRBJ1-1
clone_size: many
d_call: NA
cdr3_aa: CASSPTGRATEAFF
cdr3_nt: TGTGCCAGCAGTCCCACAGGGAGGGCCACTGAAGCTTTCTTT

v_call: TRBV20-1
j_call: TRBJ1-4
clone_size: many
d_call: NA
cdr3_aa: CSARGTAPNEKLFF
cdr3_nt: TGCAGTGCTAGGGGGACTGCACCCAATGAAAAACTGTTTTTT

v_call: TRBV6-1
j_call: TRBJ1-2
clone_size: NA
d_call: TRBD1
cdr3_aa: CASSYFPPGQGGGYTF
cdr3_nt: TGTGCCAGCAGTTATTTTCCACCGGGACAGGGTGGTGGCTACACCTTC

v_call: TRBV20-1
j_call: TRBJ2-7
clone_size: many
d_call: TRBD2
cdr3_aa: CSARDGTSAAYEQYF
cdr3_nt: TGCAGTGCTAGAGATGGAACTAGCGCCGCCTACGAGCAGTACTTC

v_call: TRBV20-1
j_call: TRBJ1-4
clone_size: many
d_call: NA
cdr3_aa: CSAEEGANEKLFF
cdr3_nt: TGCAGTGCTGAGGAGGGGGCTAATGAAAAACTGTTTTTT

v_call: TRBV12-3/TRBV12-4
j_call: TRBJ2-6
clone_size: many
d_call: NA
cdr3_aa: CASSLKPGRRSSGANVLTF
cdr3_nt: TGTGCCAGCAGTTTAAAACCGGGCAGAAGAAGCTCTGGGGCCAACGTCCTGACTTTC

v_call: TRBV6-1
j_call: TRBJ2-3
clone_size: many
d_call: NA
cdr3_aa: CASSSGTEADTQYF
cdr3_nt: TGTGCCAGCAGTTCCGGGACCGAGGCAGATACGCAGTATTTT

v_call: TRBV30
j_call: TRBJ2-5
clone_size: many
d_call: TRBD1
cdr3_aa: CAWRGDRARTQYF
cdr3_nt: TGTGCCTGGAGGGGGGACAGGGCAAGGACCCAGTACTTC

v_call: TRBV6-1
j_call: TRBJ1-2
clone_size: NA
d_call: NA
cdr3_aa: CASYRTAHGYTF
cdr3_nt: TGTGCCAGCTACAGAACAGCCCATGGCTACACCTTC

v_call: TRBV7-9
j_call: TRBJ1-4
clone_size: NA
d_call: NA
cdr3_aa: CASTIGGTYRKLFF
cdr3_nt: TGTGCCAGCACTATAGGGGGGACATACAGAAAACTGTTTTTT

v_call: TRBV28
j_call: TRBJ2-4
clone_size: many
d_call: TRBD2
cdr3_aa: CASSAGTSSVNIQYF
cdr3_nt: TGTGCCAGCAGTGCCGGGACTAGCTCAGTAAACATTCAGTACTTC

v_call: TRBV20-1
j_call: TRBJ2-5
clone_size: many
d_call: NA
cdr3_aa: CSASNLQETQYF
cdr3_nt: TGCAGTGCTAGTAATCTGCAAGAGACCCAGTACTTC

v_call: TRBV6-2/TRBV6-3
j_call: TRBJ1-5
clone_size: few
d_call: NA
cdr3_aa: CASSDPGWINQPQHF
cdr3_nt: TGTGCCAGCAGTGACCCCGGGTGGATCAATCAGCCCCAGCATTTT

v_call: TRBV30
j_call: TRBJ2-1
clone_size: NA
d_call: NA
cdr3_aa: CAWSVPGTRARNEQFF
cdr3_nt: TGTGCCTGGAGTGTTCCCGGAACTCGGGCTCGCAATGAGCAGTTCTTC

v_call: TRBV6-5
j_call: TRBJ1-5
clone_size: many
d_call: TRBD1
cdr3_aa: CASSYSGTGDQPQHF
cdr3_nt: TGTGCCAGCAGTTACTCGGGGACAGGGGATCAGCCCCAGCATTTT

v_call: TRBV7-9
j_call: TRBJ1-6
clone_size: many
d_call: TRBD1
cdr3_aa: CASSPRQGPRSPLHF
cdr3_nt: TGTGCCAGCAGCCCTCGACAGGGACCGAGATCACCCCTCCACTTT

v_call: TRBV12-3/TRBV12-4
j_call: TRBJ2-5
clone_size: many
d_call: NA
cdr3_aa: CASSFRVGETQYF
cdr3_nt: TGTGCCAGCAGTTTCAGGGTAGGGGAGACCCAGTACTTC

v_call: TRBV6-5
j_call: TRBJ1-3
clone_size: many
d_call: NA
cdr3_aa: CASSYSSSNSGNTIYF
cdr3_nt: TGTGCCAGCAGTTACTCCAGCAGTAACTCTGGAAACACCATATATTTT

v_call: TRBV7-2
j_call: TRBJ2-3
clone_size: NA
d_call: NA
cdr3_aa: CASSPSAGASPDTQYF
cdr3_nt: TGTGCCAGCAGCCCCTCGGCGGGGGCGTCCCCAGATACGCAGTATTTT

v_call: TRBV12-3/TRBV12-4
j_call: TRBJ2-3
clone_size: many
d_call: NA
cdr3_aa: CASRTRISWGVGDTQYF
cdr3_nt: TGTGCCAGCAGGACCAGAATTAGTTGGGGGGTCGGAGATACGCAGTATTTT

v_call: TRBV9
j_call: TRBJ2-5
clone_size: many
d_call: TRBD2
cdr3_aa: CASSVLAGVQETQYF
cdr3_nt: TGTGCCAGCAGCGTACTGGCGGGGGTCCAAGAGACCCAGTACTTC

v_call: TRBV7-3
j_call: TRBJ1-2
clone_size: NA
d_call: NA
cdr3_aa: CASSYSAGDGYTF
cdr3_nt: TGTGCCAGCAGCTATTCGGCAGGGGATGGCTACACCTTC

v_call: TRBV12-3/TRBV12-4
j_call: TRBJ2-7
clone_size: many
d_call: TRBD2
cdr3_aa: CASSPSGRTYEQYF
cdr3_nt: TGTGCCAGCAGCCCATCCGGGAGGACCTACGAGCAGTACTTC

v_call: TRBV6-1
j_call: TRBJ2-1
clone_size: many
d_call: TRBD2
cdr3_aa: CASSDTAGGPYNEQFF
cdr3_nt: TGTGCCAGCAGTGATACAGCGGGGGGGCCCTACAATGAGCAGTTCTTC

v_call: TRBV5-6
j_call: TRBJ2-7
clone_size: many
d_call: TRBD1
cdr3_aa: CASSLTGYSYEQYF
cdr3_nt: TGTGCCAGCAGCCTGACAGGGTACTCCTACGAGCAGTACTTC

v_call: TRBV12-3/TRBV12-4
j_call: TRBJ1-3
clone_size: NA
d_call: NA
cdr3_aa: CASTERGLGNTIYF
cdr3_nt: TGTGCCAGCACCGAACGGGGGCTCGGAAACACCATATATTTT

v_call: TRBV20-1
j_call: TRBJ2-4
clone_size: NA
d_call: TRBD1
cdr3_aa: CSIPPGQGSKNIQYF
cdr3_nt: TGCAGTATACCGCCGGGACAGGGGTCCAAAAACATTCAGTACTTC

v_call: TRBV5-5
j_call: TRBJ2-7
clone_size: NA
d_call: NA
cdr3_aa: CASSLSTANLYEQYF
cdr3_nt: TGTGCCAGCAGCTTGTCTACAGCAAACCTCTACGAGCAGTACTTC

v_call: TRBV20-1
j_call: TRBJ1-2
clone_size: NA
d_call: NA
cdr3_aa: CSAKGTNYGYTF
cdr3_nt: TGCAGTGCTAAGGGGACTAACTATGGCTACACCTTC

v_call: TRBV12-3/TRBV12-4
j_call: TRBJ1-2
clone_size: NA
d_call: NA
cdr3_aa: CASRRTEFYGYTF
cdr3_nt: TGTGCCAGCAGAAGGACAGAGTTTTATGGCTACACCTTC

v_call: TRBV3-1
j_call: TRBJ2-7
clone_size: NA
d_call: NA
cdr3_aa: CASSQGGATYEQYF
cdr3_nt: TGTGCCAGCAGCCAAGGAGGGGCCACCTACGAGCAGTACTTC

v_call: TRBV28
j_call: TRBJ1-5
clone_size: many
d_call: NA
cdr3_aa: CASSFPGRNQPQHF
cdr3_nt: TGTGCCAGCAGTTTCCCAGGACGCAATCAGCCCCAGCATTTT

v_call: TRBV20-1
j_call: TRBJ2-3
clone_size: few
d_call: TRBD2
cdr3_aa: CSGGGATDTQYF
cdr3_nt: TGCAGCGGGGGGGGGGCTACAGATACGCAGTATTTT

v_call: TRBV5-1
j_call: TRBJ2-7
clone_size: many
d_call: NA
cdr3_aa: CASSHPTGGPREQYF
cdr3_nt: TGCGCCAGCAGTCACCCGACGGGGGGCCCGCGGGAGCAGTACTTC

v_call: TRBV2
j_call: TRBJ2-7
clone_size: NA
d_call: NA
cdr3_aa: CASSAGHISSYEQYF
cdr3_nt: TGTGCCAGCAGTGCGGGACACATTAGCTCCTACGAGCAGTACTTC

v_call: TRBV2
j_call: TRBJ2-4
clone_size: many
d_call: TRBD1
cdr3_aa: CASSAVGGQLAKNIQYF
cdr3_nt: TGTGCCAGCAGTGCGGTAGGGGGCCAACTAGCCAAAAACATTCAGTACTTC

v_call: TRBV5-1
j_call: TRBJ1-2
clone_size: many
d_call: NA
cdr3_aa: CASSPETANYGYTF
cdr3_nt: TGCGCCAGCAGCCCGGAGACGGCTAACTATGGCTACACCTTC

v_call: TRBV4-1
j_call: TRBJ2-7
clone_size: many
d_call: NA
cdr3_aa: CASSQEGAGLLSYEQYF
cdr3_nt: TGCGCCAGCAGCCAAGAGGGCGCGGGACTCCTTTCCTACGAGCAGTACTTC